This TCR beta chain derives from a study of blood T cell repertoires in COVID-19. Turning to the study itself: The study drew acute and convalescent COVID-19 samples from the United States, Italy and Spain.

Sequenced by immunoSEQ multiplex PCR; TCRdb stores in-frame clones only, minus some. Of a few hundred thousand clones in the sample, around nine tenths were seen once. Trimming cost V 1 base and J 3 bases, with 16 bases left between them. Looked up from germline, CDR1 is SGHDT and CDR2 is YYEEEE. The CDR3 runs to 17 residues. The J gene is TRBJ1-4, the V gene TRBV5-6, with unresolved D. The TCR sequence derives from a woman between 35 and 50 years old who had recovered from COVID-19. Sequencing was carried out using peripheral blood. For the CDR3, the DNA is TGTGCCAGCAGCTTGTTGGCAGCCAGCGGGGCTAATGAAAAACTGTTTTTT. Translating it yields CASSLLAASGANEKLFF.